This record looks at one T cell receptor beta chain sequence and its context. Its antigen is currently unknown. The sample is drawn from a study of cytomegalovirus exposure and HLA in healthy donors. In germline, CDR1 is MNHEY, CDR2 SMNVEV (reference sequence). V was cut by 5 bases and J by 8 bases, with 18 bases left in between. The CDR3 runs 14 residues. Study-wide findings and caveats: Association of a missense DCLRE1C variant with TCR beta V- and J-gene trimming was reported in a later analysis.

With 60 Vbeta and 13 Jbeta primers, the PCR was carried out. Clones were sequenced by immunoSEQ multiplex PCR, and TCRdb holds only the in-frame ones, with some missing. The profile covers some 160,000 clones, with roughly 83% appearing a single time and approximately 1.5% taken by the ten largest. The clonotype was recovered from a woman in her late teens or twenties in good health and CMV-seronegative. The V and J genes are TRBV27 and TRBJ1-2; a weak D match, TRBD1 (6 bases). Sequencing used PBMCs. CDR3 nucleotide sequence: TGTGCCAGCAGTGGCCAGTCAGGGGTGGGGGGCTACACCTTC. Translating it yields CASSGQSGVGGYTF.